This T cell receptor (beta chain) was identified in a study of T cell responses to AZD1222 COVID-19 vaccine (TCRdb year 2021). About the full investigation: AZD1222 recipients with second doses at about 4 weeks or about 12 weeks were pooled, because spike-specific TCR depth and breadth did not differ between schedules. Trial participants were enrolled by age into subgroups of 18-55, 56-69 and 70-plus years, and around 150, 29 and 61 TCR-sequenced participants, respectively, were included in these subgroups. TCR sequencing was performed for approximately 240 trial participants, of whom roughly 200 were given two doses of AZD1222 and approximately 26 were given two doses of MenACWY control vaccine.

Points the paper makes about the study in general: Reportedly, close to half of the unique spike-specific TCRs recognized epitopes lying outside the regions that are mutated in the B.1.351 and B.1.1.7 variants. After two AZD1222 doses, both the breadth and the depth of spike-specific TCRs were significantly higher than at day 0 and than in MenACWY recipients. Participants were mostly white British and included more females than males, and it was suggested by the authors that clonal diversity may have been underestimated. In the small 56-69-year group, the increase in depth fell short of significance, most likely because of low power. Conclusions about previously exposed vaccinees are limited, since just six AZD1222 recipients were seropositive for SARS-CoV-2 at baseline. Vaccine-associated CD4 TCRs spanned the whole spike protein, with dominant responses in regions 160-218 and 743-854. Because no samples from the day 14 peak response were available, repertoires could be characterized only after the peak T cell response.

Spanning cysteine to phenylalanine, the CDR3 consists of 13 amino acids. Of the read, only the CDR3 DNA is kept; its 39 bases are in frame from base 1. V loses 4 bases of germline sequence and J loses 8 bases, and the interval between the two ends is 9 bases. The germline V gene specifies SGHAT as CDR1 and FQNNGV as CDR2. The CDR3 regions of human TCRbeta chains were analyzed by immunosequencing. Processing in the source paper ran as follows. Repertoire TCRs were checked for matches against a reference library of SARS-CoV-2-specific TCRs that had been generated using the MIRA antigen-specificity platform. Breadth was defined as the fraction of unique TCRs that were SARS-CoV-2-associated, and depth was defined as the fraction of total T cells that were SARS-CoV-2-associated. Using the MIRA data, each spike-specific TCR was assigned both to the spike region to which the TCR was reactive and to a CD4 or CD8 class. Log10-transformed breadth and depth values were compared by one-way ANOVA with Sidak's multiple comparisons tests. TCRdb stores this immuneACCESS table with in-frame sequences only. Part of the clones is absent; in the studies checked, under half of the shortfall reflects unresolved V genes, and no reason is known for the rest. The D gene and trimming were derived from the DNA, and the V and J assignments and clone size from that table. The sample table shows around 92,000 clones, and 91% are seen once. The top ten clonotypes cover 7.5% of the sample.

The time point label here, explained by the study, means: baseline before first vaccination. Vaccinee samples were obtained from the UK trials COV001 and COV002, which included a single-blind randomized controlled phase 2/3 trial of AZD1222 (ChAdOx1 nCoV-19) in healthy adults. For TCRbeta chain sequencing, PBMC samples were collected from trial participants at day 0 and at day 28 after the second dose. Note on this clone: Its antigen target is currently unknown. It has no much larger one-base neighbor in the sample; base qualities were not kept.

This clonotype originated in an adult in good health. The starting material was peripheral blood, obtained on day 0 of AZD1222 vaccination. The receptor chain draws on TRBV11-2 and TRBJ1-6; 6 matching bases give a weak D call of TRBD1. The CDR3 region: CASSWTDDSPLHF. The DNA reads TGTGCCAGCAGCTGGACAGACGATTCACCCCTCCACTTT. The entire variable domain, with the stretches around the CDR3 drawn from the reference TRBV11-2 and TRBJ1-6 proteins, is EAGVAQSPRYKIIEKRQSVAFWCNPISGHATLYWYQQILGQGPKLLIQFQNNGVVDDSQLPKDRFSAERLKGVDSTLKIQPAKLEDSAVYLCASSWTDDSPLHFGNGTRLTVT.